This TCR beta chain was sequenced during a study of cytomegalovirus exposure and HLA in healthy donors. Turning to the study itself: Early release data held 85 million or so unique TCRs from HLA-typed donors. General study findings and limits: Productive rates of about 87% or about 30% were seen for most TCR beta V segments in an earlier analysis. In most subjects, TCR beta sequences reportedly gave accurate predictions of HLA-A and HLA-B alleles. The study listed approximately 160 cytomegalovirus-associated TCR beta chains.

The PCR contained 60 Vbeta and 13 Jbeta primers. Sequenced by immunoSEQ multiplex PCR; TCRdb stores in-frame clones only, minus some. In total, the table holds 160,000 or so clones. On this clone itself: The antigen remains undetermined.

This clonotype originated in a young man in good health and CMV-seronegative. Sequences were obtained from PBMCs.

The CDR3 nucleotides read TGCACCAGCAGCCAAGATAGCCTAGCGGGAGCTTCGGGCACAGATACGCAGTATTTT. It yields the protein CTSSQDSLAGASGTDTQYF. The V and J genes are TRBV1 and TRBJ2-3; no check of the table's D call, TRBD2, against the DNA was made. TRBV1 is an annotated pseudogene. The CDR3 spans 19 residues.